This is a list of T cell receptor beta chains from one sample in a study of T cell changes during pregnancy in multiple sclerosis. The method was immunoSEQ multiplex PCR; TCRdb's version includes in-frame clones alone and lacks a portion of them. In the table there are about 45,000 clones, around 90% of which are singletons. Sample: CD4+ T cells from peripheral blood mononuclear cells, taken before pregnancy. The receptors here all came from a female donor with multiple sclerosis, enrolled in a pregnancy study. CDR3s include the opening cysteine and the closing phenylalanine or tryptophan. Fields, in order: J gene, D gene, V gene, clone size, CDR3 DNA, CDR3 protein. A D gene is named only where the DNA matches it firmly. The size entry is marked missing in some rows and otherwise reads once, few, many or a size class.

J gene: TRBJ1-1
D gene: .
V gene: TRBV28
clone size: once
CDR3 DNA: TGTGCCAGCAGTTTAGCCCGGGGGGGCACTGAAGCTTTCTTT
CDR3 protein: CASSLARGGTEAFF

J gene: TRBJ1-3
D gene: .
V gene: TRBV19
clone size: .
CDR3 DNA: TGTGCCAGTAGTATGCAGGGGAAGTCTGGAAACACCATATATTTT
CDR3 protein: CASSMQGKSGNTIYF

J gene: TRBJ2-2
D gene: .
V gene: TRBV19
clone size: once
CDR3 DNA: TGTGCCAGTAGTATTACGGGGGTGAACACCGGGGAGCTGTTTTTT
CDR3 protein: CASSITGVNTGELFF

J gene: TRBJ2-5
D gene: TRBD2
V gene: TRBV11-2
clone size: .
CDR3 DNA: TGTGCCAGCAGCTCGCCAGGGAGGGGCGGCCAAGAGACCCAGTACTTC
CDR3 protein: CASSSPGRGGQETQYF

J gene: TRBJ1-5
D gene: .
V gene: TRBV5-5
clone size: few
CDR3 DNA: TGTGCCAGCAGCCCACAGGGCCCCTATAGCAATCAGCCCCAGCATTTT
CDR3 protein: CASSPQGPYSNQPQHF

J gene: TRBJ2-1
D gene: .
V gene: TRBV25-1
clone size: .
CDR3 DNA: TGTGCCAGCAGTGAACAGGGGACCTACAATGAGCAGTTCTTC
CDR3 protein: CASSEQGTYNEQFF

J gene: TRBJ1-2
D gene: .
V gene: TRBV4-3
clone size: .
CDR3 DNA: TGCGCCAGCAGCCAAGCCTCGCTGGGACACCACTACACCTTC
CDR3 protein: CASSQASLGHHYTF

J gene: TRBJ2-7
D gene: .
V gene: TRBV27
clone size: .
CDR3 DNA: TGTGCCAGCAGTCTCCAGGGGAGTGGGTCCTACGAGCAGTACTTC
CDR3 protein: CASSLQGSGSYEQYF

J gene: TRBJ2-1
D gene: .
V gene: TRBV7-3
clone size: .
CDR3 DNA: TGTGCCAGCAGCTTCTCGCGGGGCCAAGATGAGCAGTTCTTC
CDR3 protein: CASSFSRGQDEQFF

J gene: TRBJ1-1
D gene: .
V gene: TRBV15
clone size: .
CDR3 DNA: TGTGCCACCAGCAGAGCCGGCCGGCCAACAGCGAACACTGAAGCTTTCTTT
CDR3 protein: CATSRAGRPTANTEAFF

J gene: TRBJ1-1
D gene: TRBD1
V gene: TRBV10-3
clone size: .
CDR3 DNA: TGTGCCATCAGTGCGATGACAGGGGGAGGTAGGAACACTGAAGCTTTCTTT
CDR3 protein: CAISAMTGGGRNTEAFF

J gene: TRBJ2-7
D gene: TRBD1
V gene: TRBV7-7
clone size: few
CDR3 DNA: TGTGCCAGCAGCTTAGGACAGGGGGACTCCTACGAGCAGTACTTC
CDR3 protein: CASSLGQGDSYEQYF

J gene: TRBJ2-7
D gene: .
V gene: TRBV30
clone size: .
CDR3 DNA: TGTGCCTGGACCAGAGGGGGGGGGACCTACGAGCAGTACTTC
CDR3 protein: CAWTRGGGTYEQYF

J gene: TRBJ2-3
D gene: .
V gene: TRBV7-2
clone size: .
CDR3 DNA: TGTGCCAGCAGCGCGACCAGGGGTGATACGCAGTATTTT
CDR3 protein: CASSATRGDTQYF

J gene: TRBJ1-1
D gene: TRBD1
V gene: TRBV18
clone size: .
CDR3 DNA: TGTGCCAGCTCACCAGGGACAGGGGGCTGGGAAGCTTTCTTT
CDR3 protein: CASSPGTGGWEAFF

J gene: TRBJ2-2
D gene: TRBD1
V gene: TRBV19
clone size: once
CDR3 DNA: TGTGCCAGTAGTATCTTCCTCGGACAGGGGTCGAACACCGGGGAGCTGTTTTTT
CDR3 protein: CASSIFLGQGSNTGELFF

J gene: TRBJ2-7
D gene: .
V gene: TRBV27
clone size: .
CDR3 DNA: TGTGCCAGCAGTTCAGGGGCCCTTAATGGAGAGCAGTACTTC
CDR3 protein: CASSSGALNGEQYF

J gene: TRBJ2-5
D gene: TRBD2
V gene: TRBV7-9
clone size: .
CDR3 DNA: TGTGCCAGCAGCCTTGGACTAGATCAAGAGACCCAGTACTTC
CDR3 protein: CASSLGLDQETQYF

J gene: TRBJ2-1
D gene: .
V gene: TRBV28
clone size: .
CDR3 DNA: TGTGCCAGCAGAAGCTACGGGGGACTCTCCTACAATGAGCAGTTCTTC
CDR3 protein: CASRSYGGLSYNEQFF

J gene: TRBJ1-1
D gene: .
V gene: TRBV7-2
clone size: .
CDR3 DNA: TGTGCCAGCAGCTTAACAGCAAACACTGAAGCTTTCTTT
CDR3 protein: CASSLTANTEAFF

J gene: TRBJ1-4
D gene: TRBD1
V gene: TRBV6-6
clone size: .
CDR3 DNA: TGTGCCAGCAGCGATCACAGGGGAGTAGGTGAAAAACTGTTTTTT
CDR3 protein: CASSDHRGVGEKLFF

J gene: TRBJ2-7
D gene: .
V gene: TRBV7-7
clone size: .
CDR3 DNA: TGTGCCAGCAGCTCCACATACGGGGACGAGCAGTACTTC
CDR3 protein: CASSSTYGDEQYF